Each of the 25 T cell receptor beta chains below was sequenced from the same sample in a study of CD8 T cells in ankylosing spondylitis. TCRdb re-analysed the 5' RACE reads in MiXCR, keeping a single row per CDR3 protein. The data show hundreds of thousands of distinct CDR3 sequences, approximately 12% seen once. Study findings and constraints: Roughly 8 highly homologous variants formed a TCR beta motif that appeared characteristic of ankylosing spondylitis blood.

These TCRs' antigens remain unknown. The sample consisted of blood, either unsorted or a sorted T cell fraction (not recorded which). The receptor source for this set is a male donor with ankylosing spondylitis.

The J gene is TRBJ1-2, the V gene TRBV7-2; 10 nucleotides line up with TRBD1. CDR1 and CDR2 (germline): SGHTA, FQGNSA. CDR3 length: 15 residues. V shed 5 bases and J 6 bases; nucleotides not matched to a gene: 9. CDR3 sequence reads: CASSKQTGTGDGYTF. CDR3 sequence (DNA): TGTGCCAGCAGCAAACAAACCGGGACAGGGGATGGCTACACCTTC. Full variable domain (missing parts from reference TRBV7-2 and TRBJ1-2): GAGVSQSPSNKVTEKGKDVELRCDPISGHTALYWYRQSLGQGLEFLIYFQGNSAPDKSGLPSDRFSAERTGGSVSTLTIQRTQQEDSAVYLCASSKQTGTGDGYTFGSGTRLTVV.

This clonotype was counted a single time. The CDR3: CASSYRQGPYTGELFF. The CDR3 nucleotides are TGTGCCAGCAGCTATCGACAGGGGCCTTACACCGGGGAGCTGTTTTTT. V and J are TRBV7-9 and TRBJ2-2, with 8 bases matching TRBD1. V trimming: 4 bases; J trimming: 3 bases; junction bases outside the gene matches: 7. Germline V gene lookup returns CDR1 SEHNR and CDR2 FQNEAQ (reference sequence). The CDR3 spans 16 residues.

This clonotype has only a few counts. This CDR3 is CASSPTRGNSPLHF. As DNA, the CDR3 is TGTGCCAGCTCGCCCACCCGGGGGAATTCACCCCTCCACTTT. The chain couples TRBV18 to TRBJ1-6; a weak D match, TRBD1 (5 bases). There are 14 residues in the CDR3. Per the germline V gene, CDR1 is KGHSH and CDR2 is LQKENI. Trimming pared 6 bases from V and 7 bases from J, leaving 13 bases between.

The V and J genes are TRBV20-1 and TRBJ2-5; the D gene could be TRBD1 or TRBD2 (6 bases each). Trimming removed 0 bases from V and 5 bases from J, with 13 bases in between. Germline V lookup: CDR1 DFQATT, CDR2 SNEGSKA (reference sequence). This CDR3 has 14 residues. CDR3 coding DNA: TGCAGTGCTAGAGAGGTGGGGGGCGCGGAGACCCAGTACTTC. Translation: CSAREVGGAETQYF.

The rearrangement links TRBV20-1 to TRBJ2-4; D tentatively reads TRBD1 or TRBD2 (6 bases each). V was shortened by 3 bases and J by 9 bases, with 15 bases between the two germline ends. This CDR3 has 13 residues. Germline V CDR1 and CDR2: DFQATT, SNEGSKA (reference sequence). CDR3 residues: CSASEGGLGIQYF. In DNA, the CDR3 is TGCAGTGCTAGTGAAGGGGGGCTGGGCATTCAGTACTTC.

This clonotype has more than one count but fewer than ten. This chain connects TRBV5-1 to TRBJ2-3; D perhaps matches TRBD1 (6 bases). CDR3 size: 14 residues. Germline CDR1 SGHRS, CDR2 YFSETQ. Trimming stripped 0 bases from V and 5 bases from J, with 10 bases between. Here the CDR3 DNA reads TGCGCCAGCAGCTTGGCTTCCAGGGGAGATACGCAGTATTTT. It encodes CASSLASRGDTQYF.

CDR3 loop: CASSSSTGGNNEQFF. The CDR3 DNA follows: TGCGCCAGCAGCTCATCGACAGGGGGTAACAATGAGCAGTTCTTC. The V and J genes are TRBV5-1 and TRBJ2-1, with TRBD1 matching over 9 bases. This CDR3 region has 15 residues. V gave up 3 bases and J gave up 5 bases; unmatched junction bases: 6. CDR1 and CDR2 from the germline V gene are SGHRS and YFSETQ. The full variable domain, completed using reference TRBV5-1 and TRBJ2-1, is KAGVTQTPRYLIKTRGQQVTLSCSPISGHRSVSWYQQTPGQGLQFLFEYFSETQRNKGNFPGRFSGRQFSNSRSEMNVSTLELGDSALYLCASSSSTGGNNEQFFGPGTRLTVL.

This clonotype was found a few times. The rearrangement joins TRBV5-5 to TRBJ2-3; D gene ambiguous. CDR1 and CDR2 from the germline V gene are SGHKS and YYEKEE (reference sequence). V was shortened by 0 bases and J by 4 bases, with 9 bases between the two germline ends. CDR3 length: 14 amino acids. CDR3 in amino acids: CASSLVGFADTQYF. The CDR3 DNA reads TGTGCCAGCAGCTTGGTGGGTTTCGCAGATACGCAGTATTTT. Based on the CDR3 plus reference TRBV5-5 and TRBJ2-3, the full variable domain is DAGVTQSPTHLIKTRGQQVTLRCSPISGHKSVSWYQQVLGQGPQFIFQYYEKEERGRGNFPDRFSARQFPNYSSELNVNALLLGDSALYLCASSLVGFADTQYFGPGTRLTVL.

This clonotype was counted between two and nine times. This chain links TRBV18 with TRBJ2-1; no firm D call. The CDR3 length is 14 residues. Between the trimmed V and J ends, which lost 2 bases and 10 bases, there was a span of 15 bases. Germline CDR1 KGHSH, CDR2 LQKENI. The CDR3 sequence: CASSPGLKQFEQFF. CDR3 coding DNA: TGTGCCAGCTCACCAGGCCTAAAGCAGTTCGAGCAGTTCTTC.

V is TRBV7-9 and J is TRBJ2-3, with TRBD2 matching over 12 bases. CDR1 is SEHNR and CDR2 is FQNEAQ in the germline V gene (reference sequence). V gave up 4 bases and J gave up 2 bases; unmatched junction bases: 7. The CDR3 loop spans 17 amino acids. DNA for the CDR3: TGTGCCAGCAGCTCCGGGACTAGCGGGCTCATCACAGATACGCAGTATTTT. Translated, it gives CASSSGTSGLITDTQYF.

The V call is TRBV18, the J call TRBJ2-5; tentatively, D is TRBD2 (5 bases). V lost 4 bases and J lost 5, with 14 bases in between. This CDR3 is 14 amino acids long. Germline-derived CDR1 and CDR2 are KGHSH and LQKENI. The CDR3: CASSRKDSEETQYF. Written as DNA, the CDR3 is TGTGCCAGCTCACGGAAGGACTCGGAGGAGACCCAGTACTTC.

The chain has TRBV10-3 and TRBJ2-7, with 7 bases that match TRBD1. Trimming cost V 10 bases and J 0 bases; bases outside gene matches: 12. Germline V CDR1 and CDR2: ENHRY, SYGVKD. There are 15 residues in the CDR3. CDR3 bases: TGTGCCACCCAGGACCGGGACAGCACCTCCTACGAGCAGTACTTC. Protein product: CATQDRDSTSYEQYF.

The chain couples TRBV7-9 to TRBJ1-3; possibly TRBD1 for D (6 bases). CDR3 size: 13 residues. Trimming pared 6 bases from V and 2 bases from J, leaving 8 bases between. Germline V lookup: CDR1 SEHNR, CDR2 FQNEAQ (reference sequence). The CDR3 loop is CASRPGAGNTIYF. CDR3 DNA sequence: TGTGCCAGCAGGCCAGGGGCTGGAAACACCATATATTTT.

This clonotype occurred a few times. The chain has TRBV20-1 and TRBJ2-2, with D perhaps TRBD2 (5 bases). This CDR3 is 15 amino acids long. The germline V and J ends were trimmed by 4 bases and 2 bases, with 14 bases remaining between them. From germline, CDR1 is DFQATT and CDR2 SNEGSKA (reference sequence). Written as DNA, the CDR3 is TGCAGTGCTACGGCGCACGGGGATAACACCGGGGAGCTGTTTTTT. It codes for CSATAHGDNTGELFF.

The CDR3 here is CASSQGGLAGQETQYF. The CDR3 coding sequence is TGTGCCAGCAGCCAAGGAGGACTAGCGGGACAAGAGACCCAGTACTTC. V is TRBV4-2 and J is TRBJ2-5; 12 nucleotides align to TRBD2. CDR1 is LGHNA and CDR2 is YNFKEQ in the germline V gene. Trimming at V came to 1 base and at J to 2 bases, leaving 2 bases not matched to a gene. This CDR3 contains 16 residues.

The rearrangement links TRBV6-2 or TRBV6-3 to TRBJ1-1; D gene ambiguous. The CDR3 consists of 11 residues. V was shortened by 5 bases and J by 7 bases, with 8 bases between the two germline ends. Germline CDR1 is MNHEY and CDR2 is SVGEGT. In nucleotides, the CDR3 is TGTGCCAGCAGTCCGCCGGGTGAAGCTTTCTTT. It encodes CASSPPGEAFF.

The J gene is TRBJ2-1, the V gene TRBV5-1; D may be TRBD2 (5 bases). Looked up from germline, CDR1 is SGHRS and CDR2 is YFSETQ. V lost 0 bases and J lost 4, with 11 bases in between. This CDR3 has 15 residues. In DNA, the CDR3 is TGCGCCAGCAGCTTGGCCGTCGGAGGATACAATGAGCAGTTCTTC. Encoded protein: CASSLAVGGYNEQFF.

This clonotype was detected many times. This chain links TRBV20-1 with TRBJ2-5; 7 bases are a match to TRBD1. This CDR3 is 11 amino acids long. After removal of 5 bases from V and 9 bases from J, the junction contained 6 bases not matched to a gene. CDR1 is DFQATT, CDR2 SNEGSKA, per germline (reference sequence). The CDR3, as DNA: TGCAGTGCTCTGGACAGGTTGGCCCAGTACTTC. Translating gives CSALDRLAQYF.

This sequence joins TRBV4-2 and TRBJ1-2; unclear D gene. This CDR3 is 15 amino acids long. Germline V gives CDR1 LGHNA, CDR2 YNFKEQ. V was pared by 0 bases and J by 5 bases, with 13 bases between. The CDR3 nucleotides are TGTGCCAGCAGCCAAGAACATCGGACGGCTTATGGCTACACCTTC. It codes for CASSQEHRTAYGYTF.

There are a few counts of this clonotype. The chain recombines TRBV4-2 with TRBJ1-1; D is unresolved. V lost 0 bases to trimming and J lost 1 base, with 9 bases between them. Per germline, CDR1 LGHNA and CDR2 YNFKEQ. The CDR3 is made up of 15 amino acids. CDR3 region: CASSQEEVRNTEAFF. As DNA, the CDR3 is TGTGCCAGCAGCCAAGAAGAGGTTCGGAACACTGAAGCTTTCTTT.

This clonotype was seen a few times. The genes are TRBV3-1 and TRBJ1-4, with D tentatively TRBD1 (5 bases). The germline V gene has CDR1 LGHDT and CDR2 YNNKEL (reference sequence). Trimming removed 5 bases at V and 5 bases at J, with 15 bases between. The CDR3 covers 15 residues. This CDR3 is CASSGPGRGNEKLFF. As DNA, the CDR3 is TGTGCCAGCAGCGGACCGGGACGAGGAAATGAAAAACTGTTTTTT.

This clonotype was counted only a few times. The chain combines TRBV10-3 with TRBJ2-7; 9 nucleotides align to TRBD1. CDR3 size: 13 residues. Germline V gene lookup returns CDR1 ENHRY and CDR2 SYGVKD. The J segment lost 7 bases and the V segment lost 2 bases, leaving 3 bases of the junction unmatched. The CDR3 reads CAISETGGLEQYF. CDR3 in DNA: TGTGCCATCAGTGAGACAGGGGGCCTTGAGCAGTACTTC.

The chain carries TRBV7-2 and TRBJ2-7, with D perhaps assigned TRBD1 or TRBD2 (5 bases each). With 5 bases removed from V and 0 bases from J, the gap between germline ends came to 11 bases. CDR1 and CDR2 from the germline V gene are SGHTA and FQGNSA. The CDR3 loop spans 14 amino acids. In nucleotides, the CDR3 is TGTGCCAGCAGCCTCGGGGCATTCTCCTACGAGCAGTACTTC. This translates into CASSLGAFSYEQYF.

The gene calls are TRBV6-1 and TRBJ2-7; D might be TRBD1 (5 bases). V gave up 5 bases and J gave up 2 bases, with 19 bases separating them. This CDR3 contains 16 residues. Per germline, CDR1 MNHNS and CDR2 SASEGT. The CDR3 bases are TGTGCCAGCAGTCCATCGACAGCCCGGGCGGCCTACGAGCAGTACTTC. It specifies CASSPSTARAAYEQYF.

This clonotype was observed at least ten times. V usage is TRBV11-2 and J usage is TRBJ2-3; perhaps TRBD2 as D (5 bases). CDR3 length equals 18 residues. Germline values: CDR1 SGHAT, CDR2 FQNNGV. V dropped 8 bases and J dropped 6 bases, with 30 bases sitting between them. CDR3 protein: CASGFGPGFEGPSDTQYF. The CDR3 DNA sequence: TGTGCCAGCGGGTTTGGCCCGGGGTTCGAAGGCCCCAGCGATACGCAGTATTTT.